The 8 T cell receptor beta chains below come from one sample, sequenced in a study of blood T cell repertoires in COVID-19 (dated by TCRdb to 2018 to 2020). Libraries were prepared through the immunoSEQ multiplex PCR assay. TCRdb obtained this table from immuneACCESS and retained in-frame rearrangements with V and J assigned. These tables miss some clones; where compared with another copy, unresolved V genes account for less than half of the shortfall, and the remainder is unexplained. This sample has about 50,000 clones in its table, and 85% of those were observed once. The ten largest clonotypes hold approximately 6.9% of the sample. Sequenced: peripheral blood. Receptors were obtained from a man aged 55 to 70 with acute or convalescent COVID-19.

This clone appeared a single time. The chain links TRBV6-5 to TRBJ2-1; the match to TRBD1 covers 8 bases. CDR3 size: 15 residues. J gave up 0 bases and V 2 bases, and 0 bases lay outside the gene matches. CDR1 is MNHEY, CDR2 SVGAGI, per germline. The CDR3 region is CASSYTGGSYNEQFF. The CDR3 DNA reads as TGTGCCAGCAGTTACACAGGGGGCTCCTACAATGAGCAGTTCTTC.

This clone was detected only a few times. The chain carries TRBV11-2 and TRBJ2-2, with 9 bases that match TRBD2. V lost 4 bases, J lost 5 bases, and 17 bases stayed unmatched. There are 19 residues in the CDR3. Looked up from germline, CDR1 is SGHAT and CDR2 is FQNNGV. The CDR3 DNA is TGTGCCAGCAGCTCCCTACGTGATAGCGGGAGAGGAAGGACCGGGGAGCTGTTTTTT. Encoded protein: CASSSLRDSGRGRTGELFF.

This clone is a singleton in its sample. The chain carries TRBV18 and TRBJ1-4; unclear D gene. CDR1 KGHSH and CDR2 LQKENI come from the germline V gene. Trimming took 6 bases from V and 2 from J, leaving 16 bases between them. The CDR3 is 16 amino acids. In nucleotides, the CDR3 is TGTGCCAGCTCTCAAGAATTAGGAGGGACTAATGAAAAACTGTTTTTT. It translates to CASSQELGGTNEKLFF.

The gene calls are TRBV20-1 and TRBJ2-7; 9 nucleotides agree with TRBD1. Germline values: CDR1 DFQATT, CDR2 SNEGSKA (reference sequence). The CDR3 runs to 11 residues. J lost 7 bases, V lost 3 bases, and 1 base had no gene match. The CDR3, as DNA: TGCAGTGCTAGCGGGACAGGGGAGCAGTACTTC. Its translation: CSASGTGEQYF.

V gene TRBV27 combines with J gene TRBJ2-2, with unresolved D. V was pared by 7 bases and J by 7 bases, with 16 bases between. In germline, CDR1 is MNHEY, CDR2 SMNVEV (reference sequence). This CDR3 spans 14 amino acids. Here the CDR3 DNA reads TGTGCCAGCACCCTAGGCGGAGCTCTCGGGGAGCTGTTTTTT. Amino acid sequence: CASTLGGALGELFF.

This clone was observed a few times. The CDR3 here is CASRTGQGASEKLFF. DNA for the CDR3: TGTGCCAGTAGAACCGGACAGGGGGCGAGTGAAAAACTGTTTTTT. The chain recombines TRBV19 with TRBJ1-4, with TRBD1 matching 11 bases. CDR1 is LNHDA, CDR2 SQIVND, per germline (reference sequence). V gave up 6 bases and J gave up 7 bases; unmatched junction bases: 7. The CDR3 runs 15 residues.

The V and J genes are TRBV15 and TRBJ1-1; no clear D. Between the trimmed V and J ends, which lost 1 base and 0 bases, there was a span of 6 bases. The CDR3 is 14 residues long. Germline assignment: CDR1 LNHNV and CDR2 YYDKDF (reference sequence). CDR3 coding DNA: TGTGCCACCAGCAGAGTAATAGTGAACACTGAAGCTTTCTTT. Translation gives CATSRVIVNTEAFF.

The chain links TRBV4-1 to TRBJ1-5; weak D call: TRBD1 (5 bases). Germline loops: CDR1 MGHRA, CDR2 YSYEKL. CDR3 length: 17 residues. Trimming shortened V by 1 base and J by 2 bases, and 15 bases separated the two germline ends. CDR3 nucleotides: TGCGCCAGCAGCCAAGGTTTGCGGGGGAAGGGCAATCAGCCCCAGCATTTT. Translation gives CASSQGLRGKGNQPQHF.